This T cell receptor (beta chain) was captured by sequencing in a study of blood T cell repertoires in COVID-19. J lost 7 bases, V lost 7 bases, and 8 bases had no gene match. CDR1 LNHDA and CDR2 SQIVND come from the germline V gene (reference sequence). The CDR3 loop spans 13 amino acids. Recruitment covered about two dozen US areas and drew participants whose ages spanned roughly 18 to 100 years. Participant-reported clinical history was the basis for cohort assignment. Someone with COVID-19 had been met by exposed participants within 2 weeks before study entry. Under the authors' procedure: By means of reference gene primer amplification, nucleated cell counts were estimated. The table came from immunoSEQ multiplex PCR; TCRdb's copy has only in-frame clones and leaves some out. V, J and clone size were drawn from that table, and D and trimming were deduced from the DNA. In the table there are hundreds of thousands of clones, 75% to 90% of which are singletons.

The sample was PBMCs or T cells enriched from blood (not recorded which). The TCR originated in a woman between 25 and 40 years old who had been exposed to COVID-19. The gene calls are TRBV19 and TRBJ1-2; 8 bases align to TRBD1. The CDR3 is CASTLGQEGGYTF. In DNA form, the CDR3 reads TGTGCCAGTACCCTGGGACAGGAAGGTGGCTACACCTTC.